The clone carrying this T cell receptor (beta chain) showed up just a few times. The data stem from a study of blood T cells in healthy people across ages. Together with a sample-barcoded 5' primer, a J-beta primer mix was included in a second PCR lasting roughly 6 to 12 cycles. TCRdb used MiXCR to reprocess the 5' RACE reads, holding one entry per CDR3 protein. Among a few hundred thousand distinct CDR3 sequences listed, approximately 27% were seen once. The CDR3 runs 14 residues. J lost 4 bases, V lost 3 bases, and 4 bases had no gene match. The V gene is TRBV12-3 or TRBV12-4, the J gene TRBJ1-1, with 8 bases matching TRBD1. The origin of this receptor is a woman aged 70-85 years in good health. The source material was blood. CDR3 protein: CASSFRQGPTEAFF. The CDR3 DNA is TGTGCCAGCAGTTTCCGACAGGGGCCCACTGAAGCTTTCTTT.